This TCR beta chain was profiled in a study of Ad26.COV2.S vaccination and SARS-CoV-2 variants. Study as a whole: By the intramuscular route, Ad26.COV2.S was given once, or twice 56 days apart.

Findings and limits, study-wide: Spike-specific TCR breadth was greater after Ad26.COV2.S than placebo.

About this clone itself: The antigen remains undetermined.

Noted treatment: roughly 18 received Ad26.COV2.S at low or high dose, single or two shots; about five received placebo; per-sample allocation not given. The study sampled participants on day 63 after the first vaccine or placebo injection. From germline, CDR1 is SNHLY and CDR2 FYNNEI. The CDR3 runs to 15 residues. The V segment lost 6 bases and the J segment 4 bases; nucleotides outside the gene matches: 8. Data came from immunoSEQ multiplex PCR; TCRdb stores just in-frame clones and leaves some out. The data show roughly 380,000 clones, over 75% seen once. This receptor was obtained from a person between 18 and 60 years old who received the Ad26.COV2.S COVID-19 vaccine or a placebo. This chain connects TRBV2 to TRBJ2-1; 8 bases map to TRBD2. Specimen: peripheral blood, collected in a trial of Ad26.COV2.S vaccine versus placebo. The CDR3 DNA follows: TGTGCCAGCAGGCCCTCTAGCGGGTTTTACAATGAGCAGTTCTTC. Translated, it gives CASRPSSGFYNEQFF.